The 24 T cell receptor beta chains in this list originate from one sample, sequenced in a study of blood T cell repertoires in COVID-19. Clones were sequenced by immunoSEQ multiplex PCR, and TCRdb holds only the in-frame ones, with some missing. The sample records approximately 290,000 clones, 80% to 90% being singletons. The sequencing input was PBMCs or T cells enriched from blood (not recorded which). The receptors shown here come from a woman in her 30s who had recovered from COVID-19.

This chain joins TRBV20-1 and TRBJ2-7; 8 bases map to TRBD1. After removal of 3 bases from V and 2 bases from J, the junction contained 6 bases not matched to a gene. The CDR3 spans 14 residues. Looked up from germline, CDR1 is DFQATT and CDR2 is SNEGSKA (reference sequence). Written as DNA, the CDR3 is TGCAGTGCTAGTAGAGACAGGGGCACCTACGAGCAGTACTTC. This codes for CSASRDRGTYEQYF.

CDR3 region: CATTGTSGTKFF. In nucleotides, the CDR3 is TGTGCCACCACCGGGACTAGCGGGACCAAGTTCTTC. V is TRBV28 and J is TRBJ2-1; 13 nucleotides line up with TRBD2. Germline loops: CDR1 MDHEN, CDR2 SYDVKM. There are 12 residues in the CDR3. Trimming at V came to 10 bases and at J to 14 bases, leaving 8 bases not matched to a gene.

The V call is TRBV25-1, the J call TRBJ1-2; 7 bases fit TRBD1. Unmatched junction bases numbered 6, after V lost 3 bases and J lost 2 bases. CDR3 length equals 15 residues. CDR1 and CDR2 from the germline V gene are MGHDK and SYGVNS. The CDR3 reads CASSETTGKNYGYTF. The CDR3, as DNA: TGTGCCAGCAGTGAGACGACAGGGAAAAACTATGGCTACACCTTC.

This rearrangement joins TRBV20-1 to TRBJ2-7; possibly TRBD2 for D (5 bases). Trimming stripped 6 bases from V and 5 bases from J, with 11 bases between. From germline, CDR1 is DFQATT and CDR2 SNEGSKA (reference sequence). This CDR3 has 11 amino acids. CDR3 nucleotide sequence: TGCAGTGCCTCGAGCGGCCACGAGCAGTACTTC. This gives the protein CSASSGHEQYF.

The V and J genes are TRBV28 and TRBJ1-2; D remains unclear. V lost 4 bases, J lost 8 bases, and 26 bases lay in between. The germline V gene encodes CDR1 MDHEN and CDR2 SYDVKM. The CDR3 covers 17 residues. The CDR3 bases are TGTGCCAGCAGTTCGGTCCCGGCGGGGATTATAAGAGGGGGCTACACCTTC. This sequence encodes CASSSVPAGIIRGGYTF.

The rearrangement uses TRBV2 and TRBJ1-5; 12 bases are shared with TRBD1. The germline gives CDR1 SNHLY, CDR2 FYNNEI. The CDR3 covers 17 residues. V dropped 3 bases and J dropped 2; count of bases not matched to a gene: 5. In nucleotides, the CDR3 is TGTGCCAGCAGTGAGGGGACAGGGGGCCGGCGCAATCAGCCCCAGCATTTT. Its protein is CASSEGTGGRRNQPQHF.

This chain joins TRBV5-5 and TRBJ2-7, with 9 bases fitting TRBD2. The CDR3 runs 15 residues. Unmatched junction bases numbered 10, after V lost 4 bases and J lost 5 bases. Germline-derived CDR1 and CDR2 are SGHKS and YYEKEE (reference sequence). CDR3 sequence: CASSLAGGMRNEQYF. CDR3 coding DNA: TGTGCCAGCAGCCTGGCGGGGGGGATGAGGAACGAGCAGTACTTC.

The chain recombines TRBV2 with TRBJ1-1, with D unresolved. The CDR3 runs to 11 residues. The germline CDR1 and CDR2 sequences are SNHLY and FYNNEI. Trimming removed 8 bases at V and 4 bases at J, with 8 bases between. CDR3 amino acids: CASLRGTEAFF. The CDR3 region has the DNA TGTGCCAGCCTTCGCGGCACTGAAGCTTTCTTT.

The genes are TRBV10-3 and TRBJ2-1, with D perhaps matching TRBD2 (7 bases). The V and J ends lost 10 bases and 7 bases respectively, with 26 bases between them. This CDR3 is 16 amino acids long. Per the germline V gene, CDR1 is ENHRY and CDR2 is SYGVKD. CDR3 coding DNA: TGTGCCACCGAAAAAGATACAGGGAGGGTAAGGAATGAGCAGTTCTTC. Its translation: CATEKDTGRVRNEQFF.

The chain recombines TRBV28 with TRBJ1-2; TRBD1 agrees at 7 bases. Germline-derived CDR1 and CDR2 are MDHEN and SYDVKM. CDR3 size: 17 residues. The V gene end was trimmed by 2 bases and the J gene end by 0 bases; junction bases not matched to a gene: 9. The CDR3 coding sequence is TGTGCCAGCAGTTTAGCGCCCGGGACAGCCACTAACTATGGCTACACCTTC. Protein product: CASSLAPGTATNYGYTF.

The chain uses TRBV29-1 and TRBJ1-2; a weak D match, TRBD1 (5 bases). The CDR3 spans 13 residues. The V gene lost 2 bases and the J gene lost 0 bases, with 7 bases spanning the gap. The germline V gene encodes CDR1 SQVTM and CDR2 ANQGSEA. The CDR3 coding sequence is TGCAGCGTTGAAAGGGGTCCTAACTATGGCTACACCTTC. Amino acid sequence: CSVERGPNYGYTF.

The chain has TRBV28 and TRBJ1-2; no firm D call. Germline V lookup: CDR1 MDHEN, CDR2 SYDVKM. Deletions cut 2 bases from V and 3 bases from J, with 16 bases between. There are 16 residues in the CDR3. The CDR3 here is CASSLVALGGDYGYTF. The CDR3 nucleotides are TGTGCCAGCAGTTTAGTGGCCTTGGGAGGAGACTATGGCTACACCTTC.

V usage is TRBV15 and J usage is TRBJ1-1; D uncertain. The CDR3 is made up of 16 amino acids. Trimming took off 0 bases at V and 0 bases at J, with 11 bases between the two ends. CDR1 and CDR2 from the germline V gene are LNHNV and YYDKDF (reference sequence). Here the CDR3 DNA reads TGTGCCACCAGCAGAGATTCGATGGGCATGAACACTGAAGCTTTCTTT. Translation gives CATSRDSMGMNTEAFF.

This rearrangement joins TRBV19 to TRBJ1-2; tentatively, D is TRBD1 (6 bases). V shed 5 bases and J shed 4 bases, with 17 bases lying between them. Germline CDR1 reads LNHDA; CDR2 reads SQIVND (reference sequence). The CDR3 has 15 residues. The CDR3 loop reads CASSQALQGIYGYTF. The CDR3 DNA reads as TGTGCCAGTAGTCAAGCGTTACAGGGTATCTATGGCTACACCTTC. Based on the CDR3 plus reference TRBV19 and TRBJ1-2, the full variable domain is DGGITQSPKYLFRKEGQNVTLSCEQNLNHDAMYWYRQDPGQGLRLIYYSQIVNDFQKGDIAEGYSVSREKKESFPLTVTSAQKNPTAFYLCASSQALQGIYGYTFGSGTRLTVV.

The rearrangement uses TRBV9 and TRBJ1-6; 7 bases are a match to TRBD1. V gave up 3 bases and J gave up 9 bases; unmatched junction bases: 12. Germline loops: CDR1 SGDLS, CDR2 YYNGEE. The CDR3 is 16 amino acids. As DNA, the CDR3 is TGTGCCAGCAGCGCCGAGGGGGCAGGGGCTAGTTCACCCCTCCACTTT. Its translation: CASSAEGAGASSPLHF.

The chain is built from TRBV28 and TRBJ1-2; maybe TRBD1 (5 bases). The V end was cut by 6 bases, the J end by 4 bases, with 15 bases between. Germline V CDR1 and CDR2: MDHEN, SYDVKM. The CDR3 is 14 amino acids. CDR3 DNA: TGTGCCAGCAGCCGACAGCCCTCCCTCTATGGCTACACCTTC. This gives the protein CASSRQPSLYGYTF.

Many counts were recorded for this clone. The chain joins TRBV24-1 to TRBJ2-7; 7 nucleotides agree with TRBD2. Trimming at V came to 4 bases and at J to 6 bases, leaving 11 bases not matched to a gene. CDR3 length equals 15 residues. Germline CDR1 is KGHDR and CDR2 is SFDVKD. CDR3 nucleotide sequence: TGTGCCACCAGTGAATCCGGCGCGGGGGAGGGCGAGCAGTACTTC. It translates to CATSESGAGEGEQYF.

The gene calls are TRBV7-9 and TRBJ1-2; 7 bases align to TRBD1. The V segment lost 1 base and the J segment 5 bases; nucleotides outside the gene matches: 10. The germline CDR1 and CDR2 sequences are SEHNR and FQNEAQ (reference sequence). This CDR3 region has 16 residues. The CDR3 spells CASSLVGDRDLYGYTF. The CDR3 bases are TGTGCCAGCAGCTTAGTGGGAGACAGGGATCTATATGGCTACACCTTC. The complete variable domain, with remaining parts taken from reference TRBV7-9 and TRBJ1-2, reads DTGVSQNPRHKITKRGQNVTFRCDPISEHNRLYWYRQTLGQGPEFLTYFQNEAQLEKSRLLSDRFSAERPKGSFSTLEIQRTEQGDSAMYLCASSLVGDRDLYGYTFGSGTRLTVV.

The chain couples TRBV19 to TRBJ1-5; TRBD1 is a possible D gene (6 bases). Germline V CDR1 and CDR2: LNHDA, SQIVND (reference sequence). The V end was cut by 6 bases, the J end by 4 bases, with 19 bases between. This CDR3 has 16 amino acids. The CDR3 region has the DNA TGTGCCAGTAGCACCATCAAGGGGGGGTCTAATCAGCCCCAGCATTTT. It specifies CASSTIKGGSNQPQHF.

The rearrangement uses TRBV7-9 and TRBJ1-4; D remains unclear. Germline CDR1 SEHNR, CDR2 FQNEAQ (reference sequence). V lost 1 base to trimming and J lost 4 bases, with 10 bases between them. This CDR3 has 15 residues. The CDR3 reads CASSLEGRGNEKLFF. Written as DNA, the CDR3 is TGTGCCAGCAGCTTAGAAGGCAGAGGTAATGAAAAACTGTTTTTT.

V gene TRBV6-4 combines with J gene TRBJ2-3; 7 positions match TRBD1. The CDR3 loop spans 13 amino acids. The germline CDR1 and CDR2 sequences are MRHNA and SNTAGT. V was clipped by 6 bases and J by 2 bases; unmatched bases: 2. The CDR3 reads CASSGTATDTQYF. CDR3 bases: TGTGCCAGCAGCGGGACAGCCACAGATACGCAGTATTTT.

The CDR3 protein is CASSDYTGYRFF. The CDR3 bases are TGCGCCAGCAGTGATTATACGGGATATCGGTTCTTC. The V and J genes are TRBV10-1 and TRBJ2-1, with TRBD2 as a possible D gene (5 bases). This CDR3 comprises 12 residues. Germline lookup yields CDR1 WNHNN and CDR2 SYGVQD (reference sequence). The V and J ends lost 3 bases and 15 bases respectively, with 15 bases between them.

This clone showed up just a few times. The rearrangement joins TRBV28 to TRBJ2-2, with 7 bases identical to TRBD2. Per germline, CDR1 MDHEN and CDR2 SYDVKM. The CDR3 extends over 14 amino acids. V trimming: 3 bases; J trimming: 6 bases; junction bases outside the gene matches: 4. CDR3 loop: CASSFPGRAGELFF. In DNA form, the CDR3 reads TGTGCCAGCAGTTTCCCGGGGAGGGCCGGGGAGCTGTTTTTT.

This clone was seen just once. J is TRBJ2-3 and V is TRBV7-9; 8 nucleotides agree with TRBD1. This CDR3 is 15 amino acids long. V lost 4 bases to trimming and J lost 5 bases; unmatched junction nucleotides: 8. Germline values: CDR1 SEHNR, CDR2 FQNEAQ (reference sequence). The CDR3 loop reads CASSSSGGAGDTQYF. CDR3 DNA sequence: TGTGCCAGCAGCTCCTCAGGGGGCGCCGGAGATACGCAGTATTTT.